This TCR beta chain was obtained from a study of cytomegalovirus exposure and HLA in healthy donors. Study observations and caveats: The dataset shows that most TCR sequences were rare, while some public TCRs occurred in many donors. In a later analysis, the majority of CMV-associated beta chains seemingly showed HLA restriction.

PCR involved 60 Vbeta and 13 Jbeta primers. Some clones are missing from TCRdb's copy, which holds only in-frame ones; the method was immunoSEQ multiplex PCR. There are over 100,000 clones in the sample; over 75% occur only once, and about 5.4% lies in the top ten. This CDR3 region has 16 residues. Germline V gene data show CDR1 as MNHNS and CDR2 as SASEGT. As to this clone: What it binds is unknown. Mismatch with germline at one junction end may stem from a read error. The same CDR3 also results from other DNA sequences found in this sample.

Sequencing used PBMCs. This chain connects TRBV6-1 to TRBJ2-2; TRBD1 might be the D (7 bases). The receptor comes from a woman between 18 and 30 years old in good health and CMV-seropositive. The CDR3 nucleotides read TGCGCCAGCAGTGAAAGTTCGGAGGGGGCCACCGGGGAGCTGTTTTTT. It yields the protein CASSESSEGATGELFF.